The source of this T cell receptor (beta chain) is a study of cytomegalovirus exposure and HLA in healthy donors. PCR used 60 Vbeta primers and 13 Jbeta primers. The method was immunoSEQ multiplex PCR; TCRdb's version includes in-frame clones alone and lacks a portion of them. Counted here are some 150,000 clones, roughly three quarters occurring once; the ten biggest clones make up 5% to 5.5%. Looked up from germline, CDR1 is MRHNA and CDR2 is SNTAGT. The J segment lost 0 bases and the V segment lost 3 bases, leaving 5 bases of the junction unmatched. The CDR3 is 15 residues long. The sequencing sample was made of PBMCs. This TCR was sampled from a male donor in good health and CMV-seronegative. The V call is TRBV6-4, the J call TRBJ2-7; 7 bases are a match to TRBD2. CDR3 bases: TGTGCCAGCAGTGAAGAAGCGGGGACCTCCTACGAGCAGTACTTC. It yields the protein CASSEEAGTSYEQYF.